Listed below are T cell receptor beta chains from one sample, sequenced in a study of blood T cell repertoires in COVID-19. The table came from immunoSEQ multiplex PCR; TCRdb's copy has only in-frame clones and leaves some out. Of about 72,000 clones detected, 85% to 90% appear once; the ten largest clones hold about 11%. Sample: peripheral blood. Receptor source: a man in his sixties or seventies with active or convalescent COVID-19. Both conserved end residues are part of each CDR3. A D gene is named only where the DNA matches it firmly.

D gene	V gene	J gene	CDR3 protein
NA	TRBV7-2	TRBJ1-1	CASSLAVGHNTEAFF
NA	TRBV18	TRBJ2-7	CASSPMTESYEQYF
NA	TRBV29-1	TRBJ2-7	CSVGPGGRGSEQYF
TRBD1	TRBV7-9	TRBJ1-1	CASSFGGQGDTEAFF
TRBD1	TRBV6-5	TRBJ1-1	CASRPGQADEAFF
NA	TRBV2	TRBJ2-7	CASNRDSYYEQYF
TRBD1	TRBV6-2/TRBV6-3	TRBJ1-5	CASSYSRTRGQGNQPQHF
TRBD1	TRBV9	TRBJ2-5	CASSVGQGRETQYF
NA	TRBV19	TRBJ1-2	CASSLPGYGYTF
NA	TRBV10-3	TRBJ1-2	CAISELYNYGYTF
NA	TRBV18	TRBJ2-5	CASSPRTGPGETQYF
TRBD2	TRBV7-2	TRBJ2-7	CASSPRLAGAPEQYF
TRBD1	TRBV18	TRBJ2-2	CASSPPVGQGFRTGELFF
NA	TRBV7-9	TRBJ2-2	CASSPREHGELFF
NA	TRBV21-1	TRBJ2-7	CASSDGQINSYEQYF
NA	TRBV5-4	TRBJ2-7	CASSLVAMRSTSYEQYF
TRBD2	TRBV2	TRBJ2-3	CASSEGVAGGSDTQYF
TRBD1	TRBV30	TRBJ1-4	CASRGGTGLATNEKLFF
TRBD1	TRBV5-1	TRBJ2-5	CASRDAGGQKETQYF
TRBD2	TRBV4-1	TRBJ2-1	CASSHPLRGTSGEQFF
NA	TRBV28	TRBJ1-2	CASRSTRGEGLGYTF
NA	TRBV29-1	TRBJ1-1	CSARDTEAFF
NA	TRBV19	TRBJ1-2	CASSSVAGSDSYGYTF
NA	TRBV29-1	TRBJ2-7	CSVARGAQDEQYF
NA	TRBV11-3	TRBJ2-1	CASSLESSSYNEQFF
NA	TRBV5-6	TRBJ1-2	CASSPGRSNYGYTF
NA	TRBV28	TRBJ1-5	CASSLVGESNQPQHF
NA	TRBV27	TRBJ2-5	CASSFGRGAPQETQYF
TRBD2	TRBV19	TRBJ2-1	CASSTQERGVNNEQFF
NA	TRBV6-5	TRBJ1-1	CASSQDWDTEAFF
TRBD1	TRBV6-5	TRBJ1-2	CASSTTGTGDYGYTF
TRBD1	TRBV19	TRBJ2-7	CASSIGTQGTYEQYF
TRBD2	TRBV4-2	TRBJ2-1	CASSQGTSGRAKNEQFF
NA	TRBV28	TRBJ2-7	CASTVTGQLSYEQYF
NA	TRBV7-9	TRBJ1-1	CASSRFGAGPNTEAFF